This section outlines one T cell receptor beta chain sequence together with its context. Its specific antigen is unknown. Qualities for individual bases were not recorded, and no much larger clone is one base off. The donors were healthy, HIV-negative adults who had no recently reported acute infections or vaccinations. All donors were Caucasian adults living in Nashville, Tennessee, USA. CD4+ T cells were enriched through magnetic negative selection, after which naive cells were positively selected on CD45RA and the remaining negative fraction served as the memory subset. Blood was obtained by leukapheresis, after which PBMCs were separated by Ficoll-Histopaque density gradient centrifugation and cryopreserved in liquid nitrogen vapor phase. Analytical flow cytometry was used to check the purity and quantity of every magnetically sorted T cell population. From each sorted fraction, genomic DNA was isolated and quantified by UV absorbance on a Nanodrop 2000c.

The source of the sample is a study of shared clonotypes between healthy human individuals (dated by TCRdb to between 2020 and 2021). For the wider study: The cohort comprised a couple of women and a few men aged 18 to 49 years. For each donor, three plates each were used for CD4 naive and CD4 memory, two plates were used for CD8 naive, and one plate was used for CD8 memory. Blood TCR repertoires of a handful of healthy adults were deeply sequenced to estimate repertoire size and the extent of clonotype sharing between individuals. To increase sequencing depth and limit assay-specific biases, TCR repertoire library preparation and sequencing were carried out by different laboratories using diverse techniques. Each donor's leukapheresis produced roughly between roughly 0.85 and 9.5 billion PBMCs. Points the paper makes about the study in general: Sharing across a few donors was observed for about 5% of naive CD4, over 3% of naive CD8, around 2.5% of memory CD4, and about 0.38% of memory CD8 clonotypes. Sampling was limited to blood, and TCR repertoires in tissue likely differ from TCR repertoires in blood. Because the study included a small number of donors, the genetic and exposure-history diversity represented was limited. Clonotypes shared by all four sorted-subset donors showed higher generation probabilities than non-shared clonotypes. Naive subsets generally had larger estimated clonotype richness than memory subsets did. Rarefaction of sorted-subset datasets indicated incomplete sequencing despite the large sequencing depth. Pairwise subsampling led to the expectation that sequencing depth would affect the degree of clonotype sharing among donors.

TCR CDR3 regions were amplified from genomic DNA by multiplex PCR using the deep immunoSEQ assay. For each cell subset, the extracted genomic DNA was distributed evenly across all wells of several immunoSEQ 96-well plates, and each plate served as one replicate. For sorted subsets, roughly 0.2 ug genomic DNA, equal to about 30,000 T cell genomes, was loaded into each replicate PCR. Purified libraries were quantified with a Qubit 3.0 fluorometer, sized on a Bioanalyzer 2100, and re-quantified with the KAPA Library Quantification kit. Every immunoSEQ 96-well plate was sequenced on a dedicated single-read 150-cycle Illumina NextSeq 550 flow cell. The authors' pipeline ran thus. Because the immunoSEQ output included only junctional sequences and no quality scores, the filtering could not be the same as the filtering used for full-length reads. Sequences were annotated with PyIR, a Python wrapper for IgBLAST v1.9, and V/J genes and CDR3 were assigned using IMGT germline references. Any read was removed if the V/J assignment was weak (E-value above 1e-6), the CDR3 was missing, or the read contained stop codons, out-of-frame junctions, or ambiguous translated residues. V3J clonotypes were defined by identical inferred V gene, J gene, and CDR3 amino acid sequence. Percentage overlap between repertoires was computed as shared unique clonotypes divided by the size of the smaller repertoire. Three approaches were used to assess repertoire richness: RTK rarefaction, the Chao1 estimator, and Recon v2.1 estimates of unobserved clonotypes. OLGA was used to compute generation probabilities for all TCRbeta clonotypes that the gDNA method yielded from a handful of donors. The source is immuneACCESS, and TCRdb retained only in-frame sequences with V and J called. Part of the clones is not carried over; for the studies checked, unresolved V genes explain less than half of this, and the remainder is unexplained. That table furnishes V, J and clone size, whereas the DNA furnished D and trimming. The sample table contains roughly 1.4 million clones; only one count was recorded for approximately 98.5% of them. The ten biggest clones cover around 0.33% of the sample.

In the germline V gene, CDR1 corresponds to KGHSH and CDR2 to LQKENI. V and J are truncated by 0 bases and 6 bases respectively, leaving an intervening sequence of 11 bases. The CDR3, cysteine through phenylalanine, is 15 amino acids long. The CDR3 DNA has 45 bases and is translated from base 1. The TCR was taken from a young man in good health. The sequencing sample was made of naive CD4+ T cells sorted from blood. Reading the label with the study, this specimen's cell subset or site is: CD45RA+ positively selected. The chain employs TRBV18 and TRBJ2-2; the D gene assignment is ambiguous. CDR3 sequence: CASSPPHRVPGELFF. The bases are TGTGCCAGCTCACCACCGCATCGGGTTCCCGGGGAGCTGTTTTTT.